This TCR beta chain was profiled in a study of T cell repertoires in cytomegalovirus infection. Study context: Indications of both CMV infection and matching HLA type were provided by public TCR beta signatures. Study-wide results and limits: CMV carriers having the relevant HLA were flagged by cumulative public TCR beta family frequency. It was HLA-C-restricted CMV-specific TCR beta clonotypes that dominated the response ex vivo.

V was pared by 10 bases and J by 8 bases, with 18 bases between. Per the germline V gene, CDR1 is SGHTA and CDR2 is FQGNSA. CDR3 length: 13 amino acids. This clonotype has a handful of counts. The antigen is undetermined. TCRdb redid the calling of the reads with MiXCR, one entry per CDR3 protein. The table includes more than 300,000 distinct CDR3 sequences, around a third detected once. This specimen was cultured PBMCs, taken from culture after CMV antigen stimulation. This chain links TRBV7-2 with TRBJ2-1; a possible D gene is TRBD2 (5 bases). The clonotype originates from a human donor in good health (CMV status not recorded). Some clones in this sample may be carry-over from other donors' samples. The CDR3 region has the DNA TGTGCCACCGCTCCCCGGGAAGCGGATGAGCAGTTCTTC. The encoded protein is CATAPREADEQFF.